The 29 T cell receptor beta chains below come from one sample, sequenced in a study of cytomegalovirus exposure and HLA in healthy donors (dated by TCRdb to between 2016 and 2019). Receptor libraries were prepared by the immunoSEQ multiplex PCR assay. For the multiplex PCR, a mixture combining 60 forward primers for TCR Vbeta segments and 13 reverse primers for TCR Jbeta segments was used. Not all clones reach the TCRdb copy of this immuneACCESS table, which keeps in-frame sequences only. Checked studies attribute under half of the gap to unresolved V genes and leave the rest unexplained. Within this sample are 54,000 or so clones, with about 50% of them counted one time only. Around 11% of the sample comes from the top ten. The sequenced sample consisted of PBMCs. These receptors originate from a human donor in good health.

As concerns this clone: This same CDR3 is encoded by further DNA sequences in the sample. The chain has TRBV27 and TRBJ1-5; TRBD1 matches 8 bases. Trimming at V came to 5 bases and at J to 3 bases, leaving 9 bases not matched to a gene. The germline CDR1 and CDR2 sequences are MNHEY and SMNVEV (reference sequence). There are 16 residues in the CDR3. The CDR3 DNA sequence: TGTGCCAGCAGTCCCGGACTGACAGGGGTCAATCAGCCCCAGCATTTT. The encoded protein is CASSPGLTGVNQPQHF.

The chain combines TRBV9 with TRBJ1-3; D uncertain. Trimming pared 0 bases from V and 3 bases from J, leaving 4 bases between. The CDR3 spans 13 residues. CDR1 is SGDLS and CDR2 is YYNGEE in the germline V gene. In DNA form, the CDR3 reads TGTGCCAGCAGCGTAGATAATGGAAACACCATATATTTT. This codes for CASSVDNGNTIYF.

This clone came up a few times. The chain recombines TRBV6-5 with TRBJ2-1; TRBD2 is a possible D gene (5 bases). The germline V gene encodes CDR1 MNHEY and CDR2 SVGAGI. V was clipped by 2 bases and J by 2 bases, with 7 bases between them. This CDR3 spans 14 amino acids. CDR3 region: CASSYAGTYNEQFF. CDR3 coding DNA: TGTGCCAGCAGTTACGCGGGCACCTACAATGAGCAGTTCTTC.

This clone came up a few times. The rearrangement joins TRBV7-8 to TRBJ2-2; TRBD2 matches 13 bases. CDR1 SGHVS and CDR2 FQNEAQ come from the germline V gene. With V trimmed by 4 bases and J by 4 bases, 6 bases remained unmatched. The CDR3 contains 17 residues. The CDR3 DNA is TGTGCCAGCAGCTCGAGACTAGCGGGGGGTCCCACCGGGGAGCTGTTTTTT. It specifies CASSSRLAGGPTGELFF.

The V and J genes are TRBV5-1 and TRBJ2-5; 9 nucleotides line up with TRBD2. The germline CDR1 and CDR2 sequences are SGHRS and YFSETQ. The V and J ends lost 4 bases and 5 bases, in that order; junction bases with no gene match: 18. This CDR3 has 18 amino acids. CDR3 sequence reads: CASSPGRASGVTGETQYF. The CDR3 nucleotides are TGCGCCAGCAGCCCGGGACGGGCTAGCGGGGTCACCGGGGAGACCCAGTACTTC.

The CDR3 loop is CASSLAGQIYSPLHF. The DNA of the CDR3 is TGTGCCAGCAGCTTAGCCGGACAGATCTATTCACCCCTCCACTTT. The V call is TRBV7-9, the J call TRBJ1-6; TRBD1 might be the D (6 bases). From germline, CDR1 is SEHNR and CDR2 FQNEAQ (reference sequence). V lost 0 bases and J 8 bases, leaving 11 bases between the germline ends. This CDR3 spans 15 amino acids.

This chain uses TRBV6-5 with TRBJ2-5, with 7 nucleotides matching TRBD1. V lost 7 bases, J lost 1 base, and 9 bases stayed unmatched. This CDR3 contains 15 residues. Germline lookup yields CDR1 MNHEY and CDR2 SVGAGI. The CDR3 nucleotides are TGTGCCAGCACCCAAGGGAACAGGGGCCAAGAGACCCAGTACTTC. It is translated as CASTQGNRGQETQYF.

V and J are TRBV2 and TRBJ1-2; D is uncertain. Germline V lookup: CDR1 SNHLY, CDR2 FYNNEI. The V gene lost 3 bases and the J gene lost 0 bases, with 14 bases spanning the gap. CDR3 length: 16 amino acids. CDR3 in DNA: TGTGCCAGCAGTGAGAACGGACTAACTACTAACTATGGCTACACCTTC. This codes for CASSENGLTTNYGYTF.

This clone was detected only a few times. The rearrangement links TRBV30 to TRBJ1-5; TRBD1 aligns across 8 bases. After removal of 1 base from V and 5 bases from J, the junction contained 1 base not matched to a gene. This CDR3 contains 13 residues. The germline gives CDR1 GTSNPN, CDR2 SVGIG (reference sequence). In nucleotides, the CDR3 is TGTGCCTGGAGTGCAGGGGGCGATCAGCCCCAGCATTTT. Its protein product is CAWSAGGDQPQHF.

This clone turned up a few times. The chain carries TRBV4-3 and TRBJ1-2; 7 bases fit TRBD1. Germline V gene lookup returns CDR1 LGHNA and CDR2 YSLEER. This CDR3 is 15 amino acids long. The J segment lost 2 bases and the V segment lost 2 bases, leaving 5 bases of the junction unmatched. The CDR3 reads CASSQPSTGNYGYTF. Here the CDR3 DNA reads TGCGCCAGCAGCCAACCGTCGACAGGGAACTATGGCTACACCTTC.

The chain has TRBV7-6 and TRBJ2-7; 13 nucleotides align to TRBD2. V lost 5 bases and J lost 4; bases outside the gene matches: 5. This CDR3 is built from 15 residues. Looked up from germline, CDR1 is SGHVS and CDR2 is FNYEAQ. The CDR3 bases are TGTGCCAGCAGCACGGGACTAGCGGGGTTTTACGAGCAGTACTTC. Its translation is CASSTGLAGFYEQYF. The full variable domain, its missing parts supplied by reference TRBV7-6 and TRBJ2-7, is GAGVSQSPRYKVTKRGQDVALRCDPISGHVSLYWYRQALGQGPEFLTYFNYEAQQDKSGLPNDRFSAERPEGSISTLTIQRTEQRDSAMYRCASSTGLAGFYEQYFGPGTRLTVT.

For this clone: Its ends do not fully match the called genes, so a read error is possible. The V call is TRBV7-7, the J call TRBJ1-5; a possible D gene is TRBD1 (6 bases). Per germline, CDR1 SSHAT and CDR2 FNYEAQ (reference sequence). The CDR3 has 13 residues. This chain's CDR3 is CASSLDRNQPQHF. CDR3 DNA sequence: TGTGCTAGCAGCTTGGACAGAAATCAGCCCCAGCATTTT.

Only a few counts were recorded for this clone. The CDR3 spells CAWSGGTGVGETQYF. In nucleotides, the CDR3 is TGTGCCTGGAGTGGAGGGACAGGGGTTGGGGAGACCCAGTACTTC. The chain couples TRBV30 to TRBJ2-5; 10 bases are shared with TRBD1. V trimming: 1 base; J trimming: 5 bases; junction bases outside the gene matches: 7. The V gene's germline CDR1 is GTSNPN and CDR2 SVGIG (reference sequence). The CDR3 is 15 amino acids.

The chain is built from TRBV2 and TRBJ1-4; 8 bases fit TRBD1. V gave up 7 bases and J gave up 7 bases; unmatched junction bases: 2. The CDR3 loop spans 12 amino acids. Germline values: CDR1 SNHLY, CDR2 FYNNEI. As DNA, the CDR3 is TGTGCCAGCAACGGACAGGGTGAAAAACTGTTTTTT. Translation gives CASNGQGEKLFF.

The chain couples TRBV27 to TRBJ1-2, with TRBD1 matching 7 bases. Germline CDR1 MNHEY, CDR2 SMNVEV (reference sequence). The CDR3 spans 14 residues. V was clipped by 4 bases and J by 7 bases; unmatched bases: 9. CDR3: CASSSTTGIAGYTF. CDR3 coding DNA: TGTGCCAGCAGTTCCACGACAGGGATTGCTGGCTACACCTTC.

This sequence joins TRBV30 and TRBJ1-5, with 7 bases identical to TRBD1. Looked up from germline, CDR1 is GTSNPN and CDR2 is SVGIG (reference sequence). The CDR3 length is 16 residues. Losses at the gene ends were 2 bases for V and 3 bases for J; bases not matched to a gene: 10. CDR3 bases: TGTGCCTGGAGTCCCCCCGAGACAGGGTTCAATCAGCCCCAGCATTTT. Translated: CAWSPPETGFNQPQHF.

This chain links TRBV7-3 with TRBJ2-2; TRBD2 agrees at 7 bases. Germline V lookup: CDR1 SGHTA, CDR2 FQGTGA. This CDR3 comprises 16 residues. Trimming removed 4 bases from V and 2 bases from J; junction bases left unmatched: 7. CDR3 coding DNA: TGTGCCAGCAGCTCCTACGGGGACTACAACACCGGGGAGCTGTTTTTT. It encodes CASSSYGDYNTGELFF.

This chain connects TRBV6-5 to TRBJ1-2, with D possibly being TRBD1 (5 bases). With 8 bases removed from V and 5 bases from J, the gap between germline ends came to 18 bases. Germline-derived CDR1 and CDR2 are MNHEY and SVGAGI. The CDR3 covers 14 residues. The CDR3 here is CASAIGVSKYGYTF. CDR3 nucleotide sequence: TGTGCCAGCGCAATAGGGGTTTCGAAATATGGCTACACCTTC.

This chain joins TRBV29-1 and TRBJ2-2; 7 bases align to TRBD2. J lost 3 bases, V lost 4 bases, and 2 bases had no gene match. This CDR3 is built from 13 residues. CDR1 and CDR2 (germline): SQVTM, ANQGSEA. CDR3 DNA: TGCAGCGTTGGGGGGAGGGACACCGGGGAGCTGTTTTTT. This gives the protein CSVGGRDTGELFF.

The rearrangement joins TRBV10-3 to TRBJ2-5; 10 bases match TRBD1. This CDR3 has 14 amino acids. The ends lost 5 bases at V and 10 bases at J; junction bases unmatched: 10. The V gene's germline CDR1 is ENHRY and CDR2 SYGVKD. CDR3 DNA: TGTGCCATCAGTCTCGGGACAGGGGTGCTTGACCAGTACTTC. This codes for CAISLGTGVLDQYF.

This clone was seen just once. CDR3 nucleotide sequence: TGTGCCAGCACCACTTCTGGGACTCATGTCTACGAGCAGTACTTC. Its protein product is CASTTSGTHVYEQYF. The genes are TRBV2 and TRBJ2-5, with D maybe TRBD2 (6 bases). The better agreement between TRBJ2-7 and the DNA end casts doubt on the J call. This CDR3 has 15 residues. In germline, CDR1 is SNHLY, CDR2 FYNNEI.

This clone was seen at least ten times. V gene TRBV5-1 combines with J gene TRBJ1-3; no firm D call. CDR3 length: 13 residues. Per the germline V gene, CDR1 is SGHRS and CDR2 is YFSETQ. The V end was cut by 0 bases, the J end by 3 bases, with 4 bases between. CDR3 coding DNA: TGCGCCAGCAGCTTGGGACTTGGAAACACCATATATTTT. Protein product: CASSLGLGNTIYF.

CDR3 nucleotides: TGTGCCAGCAGCCCGAGGACAGGGCTGCTTCCTCAGCCCCAGCATTTT. This translates into CASSPRTGLLPQPQHF. The gene calls are TRBV11-2 and TRBJ1-5, with 8 positions matching TRBD1. The CDR3 totals 16 residues. V lost 5 bases, J lost 6 bases, and 12 bases stayed unmatched. Per the germline V gene, CDR1 is SGHAT and CDR2 is FQNNGV.

The chain carries TRBV28 and TRBJ2-7; no clear D. The V end lost 5 bases, the J end lost 1 base, and 12 bases lay between the germline ends. Germline V CDR1 and CDR2: MDHEN, SYDVKM. The length of the CDR3 is 14 residues. CDR3 protein: CASSPPARSYEQYF. For the CDR3, the DNA is TGTGCCAGCAGTCCCCCGGCCAGGTCCTACGAGCAGTACTTC.

The J gene is TRBJ1-2, the V gene TRBV4-3; possibly TRBD1 for D (6 bases). Trimming removed 3 bases at V and 4 bases at J, with 18 bases between. Germline CDR1 is LGHNA and CDR2 is YSLEER. The CDR3 consists of 16 residues. Here the CDR3 DNA reads TGCGCCAGCAGCCAGGACTCCAGGGGAATTGGCTATGGCTACACCTTC. This encodes CASSQDSRGIGYGYTF.

In this sample, this clone turned up a few times. The DNA of the CDR3 is TGCGCCAGCAGCCAAAATCCTAGAGGGATCTATGGCTACACCTTC. Translation: CASSQNPRGIYGYTF. The rearrangement joins TRBV4-1 to TRBJ1-2; D unresolved. V was trimmed by 2 bases and J by 4 bases, leaving 14 bases between them. Looked up from germline, CDR1 is MGHRA and CDR2 is YSYEKL. There are 15 residues in the CDR3.

This rearrangement joins TRBV28 to TRBJ1-2, with 8 bases identical to TRBD1. The junction had 8 bases not matched to a gene; V was cut back by 7 bases and J by 7 bases. Germline values: CDR1 MDHEN, CDR2 SYDVKM. The CDR3 contains 13 residues. The CDR3 here is CASTKQGDSGYTF. DNA of the CDR3: TGTGCCAGCACCAAACAGGGGGATAGTGGCTACACCTTC.

This clone came up a few times. The chain carries TRBV5-1 and TRBJ2-7; 9 bases are a match to TRBD1. This CDR3 has 14 residues. V lost 3 bases and J lost 6; bases outside the gene matches: 7. Germline V CDR1 and CDR2: SGHRS, YFSETQ. The CDR3 DNA reads as TGCGCCAGCAGCTCTTACAGGGGGCAAGGCGAGCAGTACTTC. Protein sequence: CASSSYRGQGEQYF.

The rearrangement joins TRBV14 to TRBJ2-7, with TRBD1 identical over 7 bases. V lost 7 bases, J lost 7 bases, and 16 bases stayed unmatched. Germline V gene lookup returns CDR1 SGHDN and CDR2 FVKESK. The CDR3 covers 15 residues. Written as DNA, the CDR3 is TGTGCCAGCAACCCCCAAGGGGGCCGTGTTGGTGAGCAGTACTTC. This sequence encodes CASNPQGGRVGEQYF.